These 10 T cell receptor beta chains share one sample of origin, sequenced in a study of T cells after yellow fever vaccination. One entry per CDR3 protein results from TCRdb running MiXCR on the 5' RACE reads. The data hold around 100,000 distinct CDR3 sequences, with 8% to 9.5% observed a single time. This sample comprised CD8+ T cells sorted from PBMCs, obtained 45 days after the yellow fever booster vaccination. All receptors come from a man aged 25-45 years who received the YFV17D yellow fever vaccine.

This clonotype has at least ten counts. CDR3 loop: CASSLAAAAGYTF. DNA of the CDR3: TGTGCCAGCAGCTTAGCGGCAGCAGCTGGCTACACCTTC. V is TRBV7-6 and J is TRBJ1-2, with D unclear. The ends were cut back, 0 bases at V and 7 bases at J, with 9 bases in the middle. This CDR3 is 13 amino acids long. Per the germline V gene, CDR1 is SGHVS and CDR2 is FNYEAQ.

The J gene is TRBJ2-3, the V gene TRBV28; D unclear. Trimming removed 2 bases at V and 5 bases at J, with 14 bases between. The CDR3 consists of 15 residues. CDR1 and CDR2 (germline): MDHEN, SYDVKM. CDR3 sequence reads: CASSLLGWALDTQYF. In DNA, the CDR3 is TGTGCCAGCAGTTTACTTGGCTGGGCACTAGATACGCAGTATTTT.

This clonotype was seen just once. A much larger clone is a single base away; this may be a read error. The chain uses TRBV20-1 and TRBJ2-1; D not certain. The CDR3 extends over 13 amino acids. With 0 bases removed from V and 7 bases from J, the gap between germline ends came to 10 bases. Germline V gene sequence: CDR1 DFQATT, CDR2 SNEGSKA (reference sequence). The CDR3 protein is CSARDPLCNEQFF. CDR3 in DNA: TGCAGTGCTAGAGACCCACTATGTAATGAGCAGTTCTTC.

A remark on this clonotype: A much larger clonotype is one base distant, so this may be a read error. The CDR3 spells CASSPSEGITYEQYF. The CDR3 coding sequence is TGTGCCAGCAGCCCCTCGGAGGGCATAACCTACGAGCAGTACTTC. The chain carries TRBV7-9 and TRBJ2-7, with D possibly matching TRBD2 (6 bases). Germline CDR1 and CDR2: SEHNR and FQNEAQ (reference sequence). The CDR3 sequence is 15 residues long. The germline V and J ends were trimmed by 5 bases and 2 bases, with 16 bases remaining between them.

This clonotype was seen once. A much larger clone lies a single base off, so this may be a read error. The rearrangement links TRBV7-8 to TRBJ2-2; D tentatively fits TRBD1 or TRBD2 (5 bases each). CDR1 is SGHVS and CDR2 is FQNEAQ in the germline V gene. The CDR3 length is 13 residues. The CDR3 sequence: CASSFSGTVELFF. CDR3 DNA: TGTGCCAGCAGCTTTAGTGGGACCGTGGAGCTGTTTTTT.

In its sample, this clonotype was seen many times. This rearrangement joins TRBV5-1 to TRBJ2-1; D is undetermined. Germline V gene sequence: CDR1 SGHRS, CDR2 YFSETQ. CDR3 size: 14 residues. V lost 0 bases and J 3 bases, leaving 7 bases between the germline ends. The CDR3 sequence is CASSLGEIYNEQFF. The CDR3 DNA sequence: TGCGCCAGCAGCTTGGGCGAGATCTACAATGAGCAGTTCTTC.

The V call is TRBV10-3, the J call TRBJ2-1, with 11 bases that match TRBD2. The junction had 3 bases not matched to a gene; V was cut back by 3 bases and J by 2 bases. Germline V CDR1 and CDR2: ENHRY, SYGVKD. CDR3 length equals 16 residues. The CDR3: CAISDLTSGAYNEQFF. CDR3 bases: TGTGCCATCAGTGACTTGACTAGCGGGGCCTACAATGAGCAGTTCTTC.

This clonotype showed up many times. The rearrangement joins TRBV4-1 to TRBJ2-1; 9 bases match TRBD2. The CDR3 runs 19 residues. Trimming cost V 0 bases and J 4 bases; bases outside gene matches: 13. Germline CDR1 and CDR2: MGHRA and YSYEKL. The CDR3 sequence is CASSQEGLATTGPYNEQFF. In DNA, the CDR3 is TGCGCCAGCAGCCAAGAAGGACTAGCGACTACCGGGCCATACAATGAGCAGTTCTTC.

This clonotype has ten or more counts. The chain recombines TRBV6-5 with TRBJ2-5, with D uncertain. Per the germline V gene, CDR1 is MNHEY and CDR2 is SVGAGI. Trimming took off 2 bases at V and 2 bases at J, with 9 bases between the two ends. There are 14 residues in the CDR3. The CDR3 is CASSYGQAQETQYF. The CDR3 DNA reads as TGTGCCAGCAGTTACGGGCAGGCTCAAGAGACCCAGTACTTC.

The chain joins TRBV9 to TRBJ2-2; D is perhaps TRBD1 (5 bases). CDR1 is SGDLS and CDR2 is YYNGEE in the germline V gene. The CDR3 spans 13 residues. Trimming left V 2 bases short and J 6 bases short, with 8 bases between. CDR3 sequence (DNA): TGTGCCAGCAGCGTTGCAGGGTCCGGGGAGCTGTTTTTT. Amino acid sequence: CASSVAGSGELFF.